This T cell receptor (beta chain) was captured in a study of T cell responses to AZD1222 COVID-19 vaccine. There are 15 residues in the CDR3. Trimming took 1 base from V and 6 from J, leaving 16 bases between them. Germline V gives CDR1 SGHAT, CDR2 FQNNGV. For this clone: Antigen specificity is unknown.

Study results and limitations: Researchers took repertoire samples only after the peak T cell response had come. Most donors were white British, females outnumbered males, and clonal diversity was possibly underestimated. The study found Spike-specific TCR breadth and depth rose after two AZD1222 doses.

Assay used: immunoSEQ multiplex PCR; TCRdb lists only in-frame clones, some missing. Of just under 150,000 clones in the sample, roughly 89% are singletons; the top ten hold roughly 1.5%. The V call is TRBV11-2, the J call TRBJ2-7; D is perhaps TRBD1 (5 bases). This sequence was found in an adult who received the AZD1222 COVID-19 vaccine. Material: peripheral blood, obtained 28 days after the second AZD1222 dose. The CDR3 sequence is CASSLVDTASVEQYF. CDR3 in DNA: TGTGCCAGCAGCTTAGTGGACACAGCCTCCGTCGAGCAGTACTTC.